This TCR beta chain was captured by sequencing in a study of blood T cell repertoires in COVID-19. Study information: COVID-19 samples from acute and convalescent phases originated in the United States, Italy and Spain. Nucleic acid was either cDNA or gDNA, and it came from T cells, B-cell-depleted T cells, or PBMCs.

Per the authors' pipeline: The authors estimated nucleated cell counts from reference gene primer amplification. The assay was immunoSEQ multiplex PCR, and TCRdb's table has in-frame clones only and misses some. The V and J calls and clone size are taken from that table; D and trimming were inferred from the DNA. This sample has tens of thousands of clones, with 80% found just once. The V gene's germline CDR1 is MNHNS and CDR2 SASEGT. Losses at the gene ends were 3 bases for V and 5 bases for J; bases not matched to a gene: 6. The CDR3 is made up of 15 amino acids. During active infection, Seattle patients enrolled and were then monitored through disease. This clone was seen only a few times.

This chain links TRBV6-1 with TRBJ2-4; 8 nucleotides align to TRBD2. This receptor was taken from a man under 40 with COVID-19, enrolled during active disease. Sequencing was carried out using peripheral blood. This CDR3 reads CASSEAGGSENIQYF. The CDR3 DNA follows: TGTGCCAGCAGTGAGGCGGGGGGTTCGGAAAACATTCAGTACTTC.